This T cell receptor beta chain was found in a study of shared clonotypes between healthy human individuals. Study as a whole: The donor pool was made up of a couple of women and a few men aged 18 to 49.

Only CD45RO-negative cells positively selected for CCR7 counted as naive CD8 cells, so terminally differentiated effector memory CD45RA+ cells were excluded. This CDR3 comprises 14 residues. V lost 0 bases to trimming and J lost 8 bases, with 10 bases between them. Germline V gene lookup returns CDR1 MGHRA and CDR2 YSYEKL. Data came from immunoSEQ multiplex PCR; TCRdb stores just in-frame clones and leaves some out. The repertoire includes about 2 million clones, about 95% of them detected once, and 1.1% sits in the top ten. Sequenced: naive CD8+ T cells sorted from blood. This chain uses TRBV4-1 with TRBJ2-2, with D hard to call. This clonotype was sampled from a man between 18 and 29 years old in good health. CDR3 bases: TGCGCCAGCAGCCAAGATCGCTGGTGGGGGGAGCTGTTTTTT. Its translation: CASSQDRWWGELFF.